This TCR beta chain was found in a study of T cell changes during pregnancy in multiple sclerosis. The table came from immunoSEQ multiplex PCR; TCRdb's copy has only in-frame clones and leaves some out. Seen here are more than 90,000 clones, roughly nine tenths observed once, and the top ten hold less than 2%. CDR3 length: 13 amino acids. Germline values: CDR1 SEHNR, CDR2 FQNEAQ (reference sequence). Trimming stripped 8 bases from V and 0 bases from J, with 10 bases between. The specimen comprised peripheral blood, sampled in the third trimester of pregnancy. This clonotype was sampled from a female donor with multiple sclerosis, enrolled in a pregnancy study. The V and J genes are TRBV7-9 and TRBJ1-1; D unresolved. For the CDR3, the DNA is TGTGCCAGCGGCGAGCGGGTGAACACTGAAGCTTTCTTT. This encodes CASGERVNTEAFF. The full variable domain, in which reference TRBV7-9 and TRBJ1-1 provide the parts outside the CDR3, is DTGVSQNPRHKITKRGQNVTFRCDPISEHNRLYWYRQTLGQGPEFLTYFQNEAQLEKSRLLSDRFSAERPKGSFSTLEIQRTEQGDSAMYLCASGERVNTEAFFGQGTRLTVV.